This T cell receptor (beta chain) was sequenced in a study of blood T cell repertoires in COVID-19. Study details: Acute and convalescent COVID-19 specimens originated in the United States, Italy and Spain. PBMCs, B-cell-depleted T cells, or T cells provided the cDNA or gDNA that made up the material.

How the authors handled the data: Amplification from reference gene primers served as the basis for estimated nucleated cell counts. Produced via immunoSEQ multiplex PCR; TCRdb's table is partial and in-frame only. V, J and clone size were drawn from that table, and D and trimming were deduced from the DNA. The repertoire includes 95,000 to 150,000 clones, around 85% of them detected once, and around 3.3% sits in the top ten. Patients at the Seattle site were enrolled during active infection and followed longitudinally. V was clipped by 5 bases and J by 4 bases, with 10 bases between them. The CDR3 covers 13 residues. Germline-derived CDR1 and CDR2 are SGHTA and FQGNSA.

This receptor was taken from a woman older than 75 with COVID-19, enrolled during active disease. Sequenced input: peripheral blood. The chain recombines TRBV7-2 with TRBJ2-3; D is possibly TRBD2 (6 bases). CDR3 loop: CASSPPGADTQYF. DNA for the CDR3: TGTGCCAGCAGCCCTCCGGGGGCAGATACGCAGTATTTT.